This TCR beta chain was observed in a study of T cells after yellow fever vaccination. Study results and caveats: Compared with primary, the secondary response was weaker and peaked at day 5, not 15. After the booster, approximately 96% of CD4 and 75% to 90% of CD8 primary-response clones were re-detected.

This CDR3 is built from 14 residues. V was trimmed by 0 bases and J by 3 bases, leaving 6 bases between them. Germline V CDR1 and CDR2: LGHNA, YSLEER. This clonotype was picked up a small number of times. Its cognate antigen is unknown. The authors made TCR cDNA by 5'RACE template switching, adding a universal primer site and UMIs. From the 5' RACE reads, TCRdb called clonotypes with MiXCR, one entry per CDR3 protein. The table shows some 390,000 distinct CDR3 sequences, with roughly a sixth occurring only once. V usage is TRBV4-3 and J usage is TRBJ1-5; D may be TRBD1 (5 bases). This receptor was taken from a man younger than 30 who received the YFV17D yellow fever vaccine. The sample in question was PBMCs, obtained before the yellow fever booster vaccination. The DNA of the CDR3 is TGCGCCAGCAGCCAAGAGGGGGTCAATCAGCCCCAGCATTTT. This gives the protein CASSQEGVNQPQHF.